This TCR beta chain was documented in a study of blood T cell repertoires in COVID-19. Study as a whole: Acute-phase and convalescent COVID-19 samples originated in the United States, Italy and Spain. T cells, B-cell-depleted T cells, or PBMCs supplied cDNA or gDNA.

Profiled with immunoSEQ multiplex PCR; TCRdb holds only in-frame clones, not every one. The sample records 130,000 or so clones, around 88% being singletons. V shed 4 bases, J shed 3 bases, and the junction held 9 bases outside the gene matches. The germline gives CDR1 SQVTM, CDR2 ANQGSEA. This CDR3 is built from 15 residues. The clonotype originates from a man in his 60s with COVID-19, enrolled during active disease. The chain couples TRBV29-1 to TRBJ1-1, with TRBD1 matching over 9 bases. Sequencing was done on a sample of peripheral blood. The CDR3 spells CSVGRWDRVDTEAFF. As DNA, the CDR3 is TGCAGCGTTGGAAGGTGGGACAGGGTGGACACTGAAGCTTTCTTT.